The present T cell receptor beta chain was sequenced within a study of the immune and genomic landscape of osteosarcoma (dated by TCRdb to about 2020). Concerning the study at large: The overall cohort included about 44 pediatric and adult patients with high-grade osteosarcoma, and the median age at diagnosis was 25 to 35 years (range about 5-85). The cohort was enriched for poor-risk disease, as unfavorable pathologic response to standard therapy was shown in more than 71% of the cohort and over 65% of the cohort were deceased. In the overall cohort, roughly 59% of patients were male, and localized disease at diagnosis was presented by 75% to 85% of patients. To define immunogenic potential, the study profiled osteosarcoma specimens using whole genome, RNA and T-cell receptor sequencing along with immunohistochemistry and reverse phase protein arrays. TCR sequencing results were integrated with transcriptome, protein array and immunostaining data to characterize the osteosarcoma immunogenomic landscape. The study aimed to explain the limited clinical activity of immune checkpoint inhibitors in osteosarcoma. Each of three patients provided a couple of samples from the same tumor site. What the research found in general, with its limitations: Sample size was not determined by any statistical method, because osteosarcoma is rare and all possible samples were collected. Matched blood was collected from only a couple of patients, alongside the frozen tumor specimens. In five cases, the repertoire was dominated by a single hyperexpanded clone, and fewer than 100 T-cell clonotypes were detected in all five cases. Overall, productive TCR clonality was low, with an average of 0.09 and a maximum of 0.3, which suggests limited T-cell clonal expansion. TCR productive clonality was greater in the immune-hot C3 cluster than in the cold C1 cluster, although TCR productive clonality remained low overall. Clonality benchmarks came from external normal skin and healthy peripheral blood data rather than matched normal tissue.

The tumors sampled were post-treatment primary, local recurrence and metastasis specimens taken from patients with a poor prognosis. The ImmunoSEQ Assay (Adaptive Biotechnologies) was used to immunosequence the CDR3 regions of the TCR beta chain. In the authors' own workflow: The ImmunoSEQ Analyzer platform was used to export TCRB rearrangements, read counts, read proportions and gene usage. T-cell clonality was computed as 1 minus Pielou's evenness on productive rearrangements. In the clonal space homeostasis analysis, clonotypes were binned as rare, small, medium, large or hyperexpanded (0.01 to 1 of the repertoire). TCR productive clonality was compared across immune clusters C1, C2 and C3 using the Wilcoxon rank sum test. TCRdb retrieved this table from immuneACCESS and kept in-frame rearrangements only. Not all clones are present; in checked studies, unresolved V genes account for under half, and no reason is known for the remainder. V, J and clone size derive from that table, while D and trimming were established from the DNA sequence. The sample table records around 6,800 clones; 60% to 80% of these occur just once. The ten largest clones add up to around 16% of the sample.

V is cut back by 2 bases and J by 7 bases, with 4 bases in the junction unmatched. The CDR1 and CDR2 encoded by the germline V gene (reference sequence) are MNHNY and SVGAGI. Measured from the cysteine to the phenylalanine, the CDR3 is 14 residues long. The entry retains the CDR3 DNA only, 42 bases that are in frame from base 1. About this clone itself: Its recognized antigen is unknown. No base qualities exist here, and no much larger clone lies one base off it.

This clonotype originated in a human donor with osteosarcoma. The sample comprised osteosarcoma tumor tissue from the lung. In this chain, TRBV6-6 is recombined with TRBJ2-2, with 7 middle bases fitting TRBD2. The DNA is TGTGCCAGCAGTTACGGACTAGAACACGGGGAGCTGTTTTTT. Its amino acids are CASSYGLEHGELFF.